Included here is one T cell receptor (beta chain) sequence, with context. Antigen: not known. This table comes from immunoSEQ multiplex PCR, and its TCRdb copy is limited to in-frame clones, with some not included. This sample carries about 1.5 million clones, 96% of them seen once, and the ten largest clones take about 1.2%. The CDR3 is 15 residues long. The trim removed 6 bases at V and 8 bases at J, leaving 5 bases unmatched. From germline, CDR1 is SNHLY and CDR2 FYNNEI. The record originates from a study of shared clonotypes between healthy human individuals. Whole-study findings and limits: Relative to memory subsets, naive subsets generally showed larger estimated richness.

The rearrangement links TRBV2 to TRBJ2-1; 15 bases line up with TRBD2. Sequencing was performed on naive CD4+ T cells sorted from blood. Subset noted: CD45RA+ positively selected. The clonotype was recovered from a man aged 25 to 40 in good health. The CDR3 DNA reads TGTGCCAGCAGCGGACTAGCGGGAGGGGGGGATGAGCAGTTCTTC. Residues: CASSGLAGGGDEQFF.